The clone carrying this T cell receptor beta chain appeared a few times. Every isolated RNA sample was fully reverse transcribed, so sequencing captured expressed TCRB transcripts. Measured with immunoSEQ multiplex PCR; TCRdb has only the in-frame clones, and not every one. The repertoire holds under 950,000 clones, 17% seen once, with around 0.02% in the top ten. The entry originates in a study of beta chain features in type 1 diabetes. Turning to the study itself: Age and gender were similar between patients and healthy donors, as were cell yields.

Heparinised blood was drawn once per donor, averaging approximately 100 mL. CDR3 length: 22 amino acids. With V trimmed by 2 bases and J by 0 bases, 16 bases remained unmatched. Germline-derived CDR1 and CDR2 are LNHNV and YYDKDF (reference sequence). The sequenced sample was naive CD4+ T cells from blood. The chain has TRBV15 and TRBJ2-1; 13 bases are shared with TRBD2. This clonotype was obtained from a woman aged 18-29 years in good health. The CDR3 sequence: CATSRNYPGTSGTISSYNEQFF. In DNA, the CDR3 is TGTGCCACCAGCAGAAACTACCCCGGGACTAGCGGGACTATCAGCTCCTACAATGAGCAGTTCTTC.